This T cell receptor (beta chain) was retrieved from a study of molecular identifiers for immune sequencing clone quantification. Overall study context: Replicate experiments divided RNA from around 20,000 or 100,000 naive CD8 cells into five parts and sequenced four.

Broader study findings: Clonotypes topping 20 RNA copies carried over 99% of effector molecules but under 1% of naive ones. Underestimation of highly expanded clone sizes could arise where identical TCR molecules share a barcode.

The bulk TCR libraries were made with methods described before and with listed TCR primers. TCRdb analysed the PCR reads with MiXCR anew, one entry per CDR3 protein. This table has 97,000 or so distinct CDR3 sequences, 30% to 35% appearing once. This clonotype was seen a handful of times. The antigen is undetermined. Germline V gives CDR1 SEHNR, CDR2 FQNEAQ (reference sequence). V lost 8 bases and J lost 0, with 13 bases in between. This CDR3 is built from 15 residues. The TCR sequence derives from a human donor in good health. Some libraries in this study had Jurkat cell RNA spiked in. This chain uses TRBV7-9 with TRBJ2-2; possibly TRBD2 for D (5 bases). The sequenced sample was naive CD8+ T cells from blood, with Jurkat cell RNA spiked in. This sample's subset: FACS-sorted CD8+CD4-CCR7+CD45RA+ naive T cells. CDR3 bases: TGTGCCAGCGGGAAGGTGGGAGCGAACACCGGGGAGCTGTTTTTT. It is translated as CASGKVGANTGELFF.